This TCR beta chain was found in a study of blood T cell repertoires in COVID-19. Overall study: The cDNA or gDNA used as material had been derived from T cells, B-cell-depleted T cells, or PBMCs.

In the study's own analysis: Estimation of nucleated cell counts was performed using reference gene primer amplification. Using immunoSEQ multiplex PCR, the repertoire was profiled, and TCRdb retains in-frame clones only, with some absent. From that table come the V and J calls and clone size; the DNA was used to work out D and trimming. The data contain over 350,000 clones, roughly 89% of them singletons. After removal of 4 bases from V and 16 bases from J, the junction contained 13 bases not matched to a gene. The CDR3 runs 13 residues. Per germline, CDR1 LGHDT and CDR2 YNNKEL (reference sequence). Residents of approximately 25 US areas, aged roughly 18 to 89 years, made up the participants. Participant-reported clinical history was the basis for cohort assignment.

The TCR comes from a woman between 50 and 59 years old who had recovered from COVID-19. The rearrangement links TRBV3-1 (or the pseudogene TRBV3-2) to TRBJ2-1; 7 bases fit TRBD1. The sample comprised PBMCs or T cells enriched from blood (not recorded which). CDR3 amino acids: CASSPIQGIENFF. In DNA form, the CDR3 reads TGTGCCAGCAGCCCTATACAGGGGATCGAGAATTTCTTC.